Shown below are 2 T cell receptor beta chains from a single sample sequenced in a study of OX40 agonist ivuxolimab in advanced cancers. Using immunoSEQ multiplex PCR, the repertoire was profiled, and TCRdb retains in-frame clones only, with some absent. The sample carries 98,000 or so clones, approximately 90% recorded once. This sample comprised CD4+ or CD8+ T cells sorted from blood, obtained in a trial of the OX40 agonist ivuxolimab. Receptor source: an adult with an advanced solid tumor such as melanoma, head and neck, liver or kidney cancer.

The J gene is TRBJ2-1, the V gene TRBV10-3; 8 nucleotides align to TRBD2. CDR1 and CDR2 (germline): ENHRY, SYGVKD. CDR3 length: 16 amino acids. V lost 4 bases, J lost 5 bases, and 10 bases stayed unmatched. CDR3 sequence (DNA): TGTGCCATCAGTGGTACGGCGGGAGGTAGGGACAATGAGCAGTTCTTC. This translates into CAISGTAGGRDNEQFF.

The chain couples TRBV7-2 to TRBJ2-3; D remains ambiguous. The CDR3 has 14 amino acids. Germline CDR1 is SGHTA and CDR2 is FQGNSA. V was trimmed by 5 bases and J by 0 bases, leaving 9 bases between them. The CDR3 nucleotides are TGTGCCAGCAGCCCAACGACTAGCACAGATACGCAGTATTTT. Its protein product is CASSPTTSTDTQYF.